The 26 T cell receptor beta chains below all came from one sample that was sequenced in a study of Ad26.COV2.S vaccination and SARS-CoV-2 variants (dated by TCRdb to the early 2020s). Per the publication, the treatment or condition label means: 15 to 20 received Ad26.COV2.S at low or high dose, single or two shots; several received placebo; per-sample allocation not given. For vaccine and placebo recipients, repertoires were sequenced using samples collected on day 63 after the first injection. Library method: the immunoSEQ multiplex PCR assay. TCRdb took this table from immuneACCESS and kept in-frame rearrangements with V and J called. Such tables lack part of the clones; where checked against another copy, unresolved V genes explain under half of the gap, and the rest is unexplained. For this sample the table gives hundreds of thousands of clones, of which roughly 90% were detected only once. The top ten clones comprise over 1.3% of the sample.

The sample was peripheral blood, taken in a trial of Ad26.COV2.S vaccine versus placebo. These receptors originate from a person between 18 and 59 years old who received the Ad26.COV2.S COVID-19 vaccine or a placebo.

The genes are TRBV7-2 and TRBJ2-7; no clear D gene. V was clipped by 5 bases and J by 1 base, with 9 bases between them. The CDR3 totals 13 residues. Germline V gene data show CDR1 as SGHTA and CDR2 as FQGNSA. CDR3 protein: CASSHGGSYEQYF. CDR3 sequence (DNA): TGTGCCAGCAGCCATGGCGGTTCCTACGAGCAGTACTTC.

The gene calls are TRBV5-6 and TRBJ1-2, with unresolved D. This CDR3 comprises 16 residues. V was trimmed by 2 bases and J by 0 bases, leaving 14 bases between them. Germline V lookup: CDR1 SGHDT, CDR2 YYEEEE. DNA for the CDR3: TGTGCCAGCAGCTTTCTGGACGGTCGAGCTAACTATGGCTACACCTTC. This sequence encodes CASSFLDGRANYGYTF.

This sequence joins TRBV12-3 or TRBV12-4 and TRBJ1-2; D unclear. CDR3 length equals 13 residues. Trimming left V 7 bases short and J 6 bases short, with 15 bases between. CDR3 sequence reads: CASTVRGGHGYTF. CDR3 coding DNA: TGTGCCAGCACCGTCAGAGGCGGGCATGGCTACACCTTC.

The chain carries TRBV7-9 and TRBJ2-4; possibly TRBD2 for D (5 bases). This CDR3 is built from 15 residues. Trimming removed 5 bases at V and 0 bases at J, with 11 bases between. Germline V gene data show CDR1 as SEHNR and CDR2 as FQNEAQ (reference sequence). CDR3 region: CASSRGNLAKNIQYF. The DNA for the CDR3 is TGTGCCAGCAGCCGGGGTAATCTAGCCAAAAACATTCAGTACTTC.

The chain uses TRBV27 and TRBJ2-7; either TRBD1 or TRBD2 may fit D (6 bases each). The V end was cut by 11 bases, the J end by 3 bases, with 17 bases between. Germline V CDR1 and CDR2: MNHEY, SMNVEV (reference sequence). The CDR3 has 13 amino acids. The CDR3 spells CAARGGADYEQYF. Here the CDR3 DNA reads TGTGCCGCCAGGGGCGGGGCCGACTACGAGCAGTACTTC.

V usage is TRBV10-3 and J usage is TRBJ2-3; 11 bases agree with TRBD2. V lost 9 bases, J lost 1 base, and 15 bases stayed unmatched. The CDR3 has 18 residues. Per the germline V gene, CDR1 is ENHRY and CDR2 is SYGVKD. CDR3 protein: CAISPRGTSGGGTDTQYF. The CDR3 DNA reads TGTGCCATATCCCCCCGGGGGACTAGCGGTGGTGGCACAGATACGCAGTATTTT.

This clone is a singleton in its sample. The same CDR3 can be traced to other DNA sequences in this sample. The chain carries TRBV30 and TRBJ1-1, with no clear D. The germline CDR1 and CDR2 sequences are GTSNPN and SVGIG (reference sequence). This CDR3 has 11 residues. Trimming removed 3 bases from V and 4 bases from J, with 6 bases in between. CDR3 nucleotide sequence: TGTGCCTGGAGCCCCGGCACTGAAGCTTTCTTT. This translates into CAWSPGTEAFF.

The chain combines TRBV13 with TRBJ2-3, with a weak D call TRBD2 (5 bases). The CDR3 has 14 residues. Germline V CDR1 and CDR2: PRHDT, FYEKMQ (reference sequence). The V gene lost 4 bases and the J gene lost 5 bases, with 13 bases spanning the gap. The CDR3 DNA is TGTGCCAGCAGCTCGAGCGGAATCCGAGATACGCAGTATTTT. This gives the protein CASSSSGIRDTQYF.

V is TRBV4-1 and J is TRBJ2-7; D remains unclear. The CDR3 is 13 amino acids. Germline CDR1 and CDR2: MGHRA and YSYEKL. V lost 4 bases and J 3 bases, leaving 10 bases between the germline ends. The CDR3 spells CASSPTTGYEQYF. For the CDR3, the DNA is TGCGCCAGCAGCCCGACGACGGGCTACGAGCAGTACTTC.

A note on this clone: This CDR3 is also generated by other DNA sequences in the sample. The CDR3 protein is CASSQDGQGNQPQHF. DNA of the CDR3: TGTGCCAGCAGCCAGGACGGACAGGGAAATCAGCCCCAGCATTTT. The rearrangement uses TRBV4-2 and TRBJ1-5; 8 bases are shared with TRBD1. The length of the CDR3 is 15 residues. J was trimmed by 4 bases and V by 3 bases; bases with no gene match: 5. CDR1 is LGHNA and CDR2 is YNFKEQ in the germline V gene.

The rearrangement links TRBV3-1 (or the pseudogene TRBV3-2) to TRBJ2-5; 10 bases map to TRBD1. This CDR3 spans 17 amino acids. Losses at the gene ends were 0 bases for V and 5 bases for J; bases not matched to a gene: 9. The germline gives CDR1 LGHDT, CDR2 YNNKEL (reference sequence). CDR3 DNA sequence: TGTGCCAGCAGCCAAGACGCCCGACAGGGGGCCGGGGAGACCCAGTACTTC. Encoded protein: CASSQDARQGAGETQYF.

Comment on this clone: Different DNA sequences within this sample yield the same CDR3. The chain carries TRBV14 and TRBJ2-7, with D unresolved. The CDR3 contains 14 residues. In germline, CDR1 is SGHDN, CDR2 FVKESK. V gave up 0 bases and J gave up 1 base, with 7 bases separating them. CDR3 in amino acids: CASSQEVSSYEQYF. CDR3 coding DNA: TGTGCCAGCAGCCAAGAAGTCAGTTCCTACGAGCAGTACTTC.

A single count supports this clone. The chain couples TRBV19 to TRBJ1-2, with TRBD1 matching 7 bases. The J segment lost 2 bases and the V segment lost 7 bases, leaving 4 bases of the junction unmatched. Germline values: CDR1 LNHDA, CDR2 SQIVND (reference sequence). CDR3 length: 13 amino acids. CDR3 loop: CASTGQTNYGYTF. The CDR3, as DNA: TGTGCCAGTACGGGACAGACAAACTATGGCTACACCTTC.

The chain is built from TRBV19 and TRBJ1-5; the D gene is possibly TRBD1 (6 bases). Trimming cost V 10 bases and J 2 bases, with 15 bases left between them. Germline V lookup: CDR1 LNHDA, CDR2 SQIVND (reference sequence). The CDR3 consists of 14 residues. CDR3: CATKGGGGNQPQHF. The CDR3 nucleotides read TGTGCCACCAAGGGGGGGGGTGGCAATCAGCCCCAGCATTTT.

V and J are TRBV5-6 and TRBJ2-2, with D possibly being TRBD2 (5 bases). V dropped 4 bases and J dropped 0 bases, with 13 bases sitting between them. The CDR3 totals 16 residues. Germline CDR1 is SGHDT and CDR2 is YYEEEE. The CDR3 DNA follows: TGTGCCAGCAGCCTCCGGACGGGAACGAACACCGGGGAGCTGTTTTTT. This translates into CASSLRTGTNTGELFF.

This CDR3 is CASSQIGVNEQYF. Written as DNA, the CDR3 is TGTGCCAGCAGCCAAATAGGGGTCAACGAGCAGTACTTC. The chain links TRBV3-1 (or the pseudogene TRBV3-2) to TRBJ2-7; D might be TRBD1 (5 bases). Germline CDR1 LGHDT, CDR2 YNNKEL (reference sequence). With 2 bases removed from V and 5 bases from J, the gap between germline ends came to 10 bases. This CDR3 has 13 amino acids.

V and J are TRBV6-5 and TRBJ1-2; D perhaps matches TRBD1 (6 bases). The V gene's germline CDR1 is MNHEY and CDR2 SVGAGI. CDR3 length: 13 residues. V was clipped by 6 bases and J by 6 bases, with 14 bases between them. The CDR3 is CASSRTAGDGYTF. CDR3 nucleotides: TGTGCCAGCAGCCGAACAGCAGGGGATGGCTACACCTTC.

The J gene is TRBJ2-7, the V gene TRBV2; D is ambiguous. V gave up 3 bases and J gave up 3 bases, with 9 bases separating them. Germline V lookup: CDR1 SNHLY, CDR2 FYNNEI. This CDR3 contains 13 residues. DNA for the CDR3: TGTGCCAGCAGTGAGCTGATACACTACGAGCAGTACTTC. Encoded protein: CASSELIHYEQYF.

This sequence joins TRBV10-2 and TRBJ1-1; 8 positions agree with TRBD1. The CDR3 extends over 13 amino acids. V shed 6 bases, J shed 4 bases, and the junction held 4 bases outside the gene matches. CDR1 and CDR2 (germline): WSHSY, SAAADI. CDR3 region: CASRVTGGTEAFF. The CDR3 DNA reads TGCGCCAGCAGAGTTACAGGGGGCACTGAAGCTTTCTTT.

The rearrangement joins TRBV27 to TRBJ2-5, with TRBD2 matching over 9 bases. Germline CDR1 is MNHEY and CDR2 is SMNVEV (reference sequence). The CDR3 contains 14 residues. With V trimmed by 2 bases and J by 4 bases, 2 bases remained unmatched. CDR3 DNA: TGTGCCAGCAGTTTAGCGGGGGGGGGAGAGACCCAGTACTTC. Amino acid sequence: CASSLAGGGETQYF.

The chain combines TRBV7-9 with TRBJ2-3; D is undetermined. Germline V gene sequence: CDR1 SEHNR, CDR2 FQNEAQ (reference sequence). V gave up 5 bases and J gave up 0 bases, with 15 bases separating them. This CDR3 has 16 residues. The CDR3 nucleotides are TGTGCCAGCAGCCTATCGGGCCCAACTAGCACAGATACGCAGTATTTT. Its protein product is CASSLSGPTSTDTQYF.

J is TRBJ2-1 and V is TRBV7-9; D ambiguous. The CDR3 totals 12 residues. The germline CDR1 and CDR2 sequences are SEHNR and FQNEAQ (reference sequence). Trimming removed 0 bases from V and 7 bases from J, with 4 bases in between. CDR3 nucleotides: TGTGCCAGCAGCTTAGCCGTTAATGAGCAGTTCTTC. Encoded protein: CASSLAVNEQFF.

The chain has TRBV3-1 (or the pseudogene TRBV3-2) and TRBJ2-7; D gene unclear. CDR1 is LGHDT and CDR2 is YNNKEL in the germline V gene (reference sequence). The CDR3 contains 12 residues. Trimming removed 5 bases from V and 6 bases from J, with 11 bases in between. CDR3 amino acids: CASSLKVGEQYF. The CDR3 region has the DNA TGTGCCAGCAGCTTAAAAGTGGGCGAGCAGTACTTC.

CDR3 DNA sequence: TGTGCCACCAGCAGAGACCGGGACAGGGGAACAGATACGCAGTATTTT. Amino acid sequence: CATSRDRDRGTDTQYF. The chain recombines TRBV15 with TRBJ2-3, with 10 nucleotides matching TRBD1. With V trimmed by 0 bases and J by 3 bases, 3 bases remained unmatched. Per germline, CDR1 LNHNV and CDR2 YYDKDF (reference sequence). The CDR3 is 16 residues long.

This clone appeared a single time. This sequence joins TRBV2 and TRBJ2-1; D is possibly TRBD1 (6 bases). The ends were cut back, 5 bases at V and 7 bases at J, with 9 bases in the middle. This CDR3 comprises 12 residues. Germline loops: CDR1 SNHLY, CDR2 FYNNEI. The CDR3 here is CASSYRVNEQFF. CDR3 nucleotide sequence: TGTGCCAGCAGTTACAGGGTGAATGAGCAGTTCTTC.

The V and J genes are TRBV24-1 and TRBJ2-7, with D perhaps matching TRBD1 or TRBD2 (5 bases each). This CDR3 has 14 amino acids. The germline gives CDR1 KGHDR, CDR2 SFDVKD. V shed 6 bases and J shed 0 bases, with 11 bases lying between them. CDR3 sequence reads: CATSKGRHSYEQYF. CDR3 DNA sequence: TGTGCCACCAGTAAGGGACGCCACTCCTACGAGCAGTACTTC.